Shown below are 21 T cell receptor beta chains from a single sample sequenced in a study of T cells expressing NK-cell markers. TCRdb reprocessed the 5' RACE reads; each CDR3 protein has one entry and no DNA is given. The repertoire table contains over 150,000 distinct CDR3 sequences. The sample consisted of blood T cells: a sorted CD56 or NKG2C T cell subset, CD4+ or CD8+ T cells, or bulk PBMC T cells (not recorded which). All receptors come from a woman aged 50 to 60 in good health.

V and J are TRBV7-9 and TRBJ2-5; the TRBD2 assignment by TCRdb is unverifiable without DNA. The CDR3 length is 15 residues. Germline V gene data show CDR1 as SEHNR and CDR2 as FQNEAQ (reference sequence). The CDR3 loop reads CASSFTGTIKSAQYF.

The chain links TRBV10-3 to TRBJ2-1; TCRdb picks TRBD2, but there is no DNA to check that call. Germline loops: CDR1 ENHRY, CDR2 SYGVKD. This CDR3 has 18 amino acids. The CDR3 protein is CAISTTSGTQSSYNEQFF.

CDR3 in amino acids: CASSFREGGGETQYF. The rearrangement uses TRBV12-3 or TRBV12-4 and TRBJ2-5; absent DNA, TCRdb's TRBD2 call cannot be checked. There are 15 residues in the CDR3.

The chain couples TRBV5-1 to TRBJ1-1. The V gene's germline CDR1 is SGHRS and CDR2 YFSETQ. The CDR3 is 12 amino acids. The CDR3 region is CASSLAGNEAFF.

This rearrangement joins TRBV19 to TRBJ2-1; no DNA is available, so the TRBD2 call from TCRdb remains unchecked. CDR1 LNHDA and CDR2 SQIVND come from the germline V gene (reference sequence). The length of the CDR3 is 14 residues. The chain's CDR3 is CASSIGLAYNEQFF.

V usage is TRBV12-5 and J usage is TRBJ2-1; absent DNA, TCRdb's TRBD2 call cannot be checked. The CDR3 has 15 amino acids. Germline values: CDR1 LGHNT, CDR2 FRNRAP. The CDR3 here is CASGLDQGGFNEQFF.

The rearrangement links TRBV27 to TRBJ1-2; TCRdb selects TRBD1, and the lack of DNA leaves this call unchecked. The CDR3 runs 15 residues. Germline V CDR1 and CDR2: MNHEY, SMNVEV (reference sequence). The CDR3: CASSLSIAGENGYTF.

The chain uses TRBV24-1 and TRBJ2-1; the TCRdb call, TRBD1, lacks DNA for checking. This CDR3 comprises 16 residues. Germline assignment: CDR1 KGHDR and CDR2 SFDVKD. CDR3 protein: CATSDFGASSYNEQFF.

The chain carries TRBV11-3 and TRBJ2-2; TCRdb returns TRBD2, unconfirmable since there is no DNA. Germline loops: CDR1 SGHNT, CDR2 YENEEA. This CDR3 contains 13 residues. The chain's CDR3 is CASREGRSGELFF.

The chain has TRBV12-3 or TRBV12-4 and TRBJ2-2. The CDR3 totals 11 residues. CDR3 sequence reads: CASNYRGELFF.

The chain uses TRBV16 and TRBJ1-6; TCRdb calls TRBD1, which cannot be checked without DNA. This CDR3 comprises 16 residues. Germline CDR1 reads KGHSY; CDR2 reads FQNENV. The CDR3 sequence is CASSETQGGASSPLHF. The full variable domain, in which reference TRBV16 and TRBJ1-6 provide the parts outside the CDR3, is GEEVAQTPKHLVRGEGQKAKLYCAPIKGHSYVFWYQQVLKNEFKFLISFQNENVFDETGMPKERFSAKCLPNSPCSLEIQATKLEDSAVYFCASSETQGGASSPLHFGNGTRLTVT.

J is TRBJ2-7 and V is TRBV5-1; there is no DNA to check the TCRdb D call of TRBD1. The CDR3 sequence is 14 residues long. Per germline, CDR1 SGHRS and CDR2 YFSETQ. This chain's CDR3 is CASSPGQDGYEQYF.

This rearrangement joins TRBV27 to TRBJ1-6; TCRdb gives TRBD1 as the D gene, but with no DNA this cannot be confirmed. Germline V gene data show CDR1 as MNHEY and CDR2 as SMNVEV (reference sequence). CDR3 size: 15 residues. The CDR3 is CASGHLDRRNSPLHF.

The V and J genes are TRBV2 and TRBJ2-1. Germline V gives CDR1 SNHLY, CDR2 FYNNEI. The CDR3 is 16 residues long. CDR3 sequence: CASSEGKTSSYNEQFF. The full variable domain, in which reference TRBV2 and TRBJ2-1 provide the parts outside the CDR3, is EPEVTQTPSHQVTQMGQEVILRCVPISNHLYFYWYRQILGQKVEFLVSFYNNEISEKSEIFDDQFSVERPDGSNFTLKIRSTKLEDSAMYFCASSEGKTSSYNEQFFGPGTRLTVL.

This chain uses TRBV3-1 with TRBJ2-1. CDR3 length: 14 amino acids. Germline V gene sequence: CDR1 LGHDT, CDR2 YNNKEL (reference sequence). This chain's CDR3 is CASSQDVGSNEQFF.

This chain connects TRBV29-1 to TRBJ1-1; with no DNA, the TCRdb D assignment of TRBD1 cannot be verified. The CDR3 totals 14 residues. Looked up from germline, CDR1 is SQVTM and CDR2 is ANQGSEA. This CDR3 reads CSVAGSQMNTEAFF. Full variable domain (rest looked up from reference TRBV29-1 and TRBJ1-1): SAVISQKPSRDICQRGTSLTIQCQVDSQVTMMFWYRQQPGQSLTLIATANQGSEATYESGFVIDKFPISRPNLTFSTLTVSNMSPEDSSIYLCSVAGSQMNTEAFFGQGTRLTVV.

The V gene is TRBV5-1, the J gene TRBJ2-5; TCRdb's D call, TRBD1, is unchecked because there is no DNA. The CDR3 has 14 amino acids. The germline V gene has CDR1 SGHRS and CDR2 YFSETQ. CDR3 protein: CASSGGAGKETQYF. Variable domain in full (rest from reference TRBV5-1 and TRBJ2-5): KAGVTQTPRYLIKTRGQQVTLSCSPISGHRSVSWYQQTPGQGLQFLFEYFSETQRNKGNFPGRFSGRQFSNSRSEMNVSTLELGDSALYLCASSGGAGKETQYFGPGTRLLVL.

V and J are TRBV6-1 and TRBJ1-5; TCRdb reports TRBD1, a call that lacks DNA to check it against. The CDR3 is 14 residues long. Germline lookup yields CDR1 MNHNS and CDR2 SASEGT. The CDR3 protein is CASSDGQPRLPQHF.

The chain joins TRBV20-1 to TRBJ2-1; TCRdb's D call of TRBD2 is untestable without DNA. The V gene's germline CDR1 is DFQATT and CDR2 SNEGSKA (reference sequence). The length of the CDR3 is 16 residues. Here the CDR3 reads CSARDRVSGSIHEQFF.

The chain employs TRBV7-8 and TRBJ2-1; TCRdb gives TRBD1 as the D gene, but with no DNA this cannot be confirmed. The germline V gene has CDR1 SGHVS and CDR2 FQNEAQ. The CDR3 is 15 amino acids. This CDR3 reads CASSSPGTLYNEQFF.

The gene calls are TRBV11-1 and TRBJ2-2; TCRdb lists TRBD1, though no DNA is available to test this call. From germline, CDR1 is SGHAT and CDR2 FQDESV (reference sequence). This CDR3 has 14 amino acids. The CDR3 region is CASSPGPEFWELFF. The entire variable domain, with the rest obtained from reference TRBV11-1 and TRBJ2-2, is as follows: EAEVAQSPRYKITEKSQAVAFWCDPISGHATLYWYRQILGQGPELLVQFQDESVVDDSQLPKDRFSAERLKGVDSTLKIQPAELGDSAMYLCASSPGPEFWELFFGEGSRLTVL.